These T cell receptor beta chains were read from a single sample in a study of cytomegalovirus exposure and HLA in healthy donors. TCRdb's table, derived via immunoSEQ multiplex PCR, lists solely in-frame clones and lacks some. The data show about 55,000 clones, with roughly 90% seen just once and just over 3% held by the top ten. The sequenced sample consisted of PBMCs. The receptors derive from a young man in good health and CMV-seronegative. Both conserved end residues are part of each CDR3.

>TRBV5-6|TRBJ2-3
CASSLAPGLTDTQYF
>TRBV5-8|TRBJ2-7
CASSFQGPAYEQYF
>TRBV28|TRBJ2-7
CASSSGTSYEQYF
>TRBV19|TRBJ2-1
CASSPKLSYNEQFF
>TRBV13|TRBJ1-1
CASSLEDGGNTEAFF
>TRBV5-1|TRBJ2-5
CASSFTGGETQYF
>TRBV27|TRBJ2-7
CASSSRLADYEQYF
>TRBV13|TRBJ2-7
CASREAGVTYEQYF
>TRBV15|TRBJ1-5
CATSTGRTRQPQHF
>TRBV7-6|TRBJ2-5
CASSLSPTAQETQYF
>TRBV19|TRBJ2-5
CASSSRTGRQTQYF
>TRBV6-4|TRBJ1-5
CASWTGVNQPQHF
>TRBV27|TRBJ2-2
CASSSSTGELFF
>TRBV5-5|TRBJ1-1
CASSVLGGRMNTEAFF
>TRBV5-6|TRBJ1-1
CASSPGTDPFVTEAFF
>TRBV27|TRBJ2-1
CASTSYNEQFF
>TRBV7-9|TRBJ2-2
CASSLDINTGELFF
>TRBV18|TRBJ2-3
CASSPRAGWRESSTDTQYF
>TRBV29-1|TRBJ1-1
CSVRQGGGTEAFF
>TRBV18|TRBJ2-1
CASSPGQGRDNEQFF
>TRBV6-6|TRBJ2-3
CASSPNRGSDTQYF
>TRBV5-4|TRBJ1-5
CASSLVPGNQPQHF
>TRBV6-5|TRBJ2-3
CASSWRTNTDTQYF
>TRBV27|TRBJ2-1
CASSSNRDRAYNEQFF
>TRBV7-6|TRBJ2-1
CASSQMGLAGGEQFF
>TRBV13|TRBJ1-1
CASSVMGQGMANTEAFF
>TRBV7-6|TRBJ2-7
CASSPEAGWTFYEQYF
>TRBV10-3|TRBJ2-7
CAISKDRGSYEQYF
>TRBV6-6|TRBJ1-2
CASNGRTGAADYGYTF
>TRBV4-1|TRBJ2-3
CASSQDAGHGTDTQYF
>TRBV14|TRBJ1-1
CASSPSRGLGNTEAFF
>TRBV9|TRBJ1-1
CASRPLGIGGTRDTEAFF
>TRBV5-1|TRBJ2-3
CASSYDRGKDTQYF
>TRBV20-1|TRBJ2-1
CSADPGLTQFF
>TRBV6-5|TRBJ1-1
CASSYSGGNTEAFF
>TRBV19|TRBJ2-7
CASSISGTGNYEQYF
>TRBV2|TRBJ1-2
CASSEKGGYGYTF
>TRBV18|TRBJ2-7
CASSPQRGFDTYEQYF
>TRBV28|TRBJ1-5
CASSLGVVGGGRNQPQHF
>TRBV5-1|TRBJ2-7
CASSQTLGTVRYEQYF
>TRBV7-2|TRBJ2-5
CASSYRVQETQYF
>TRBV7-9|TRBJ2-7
CASSSVAGSYEQYF
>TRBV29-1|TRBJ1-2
CSVVTGESGYTF
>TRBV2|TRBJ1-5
CASRAIHAQPQHF
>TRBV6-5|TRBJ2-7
CASSFNRGLRGQYF
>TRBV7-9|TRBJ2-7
CASSSTGVNYEQYF
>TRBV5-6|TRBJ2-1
CASSFVRAEQFF
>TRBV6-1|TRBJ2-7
CASSANTGGSNEQYF
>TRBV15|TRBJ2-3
CATSRDGGWTDTQYF
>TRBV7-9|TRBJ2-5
CASSPRNGRRVTQYF
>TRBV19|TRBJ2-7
CASSNQGSSDEQYF
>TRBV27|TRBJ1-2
CASSLQGGAGGYTF
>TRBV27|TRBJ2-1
CASSLAGGNEQFF
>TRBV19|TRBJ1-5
CASSRGQGVRQPQHF
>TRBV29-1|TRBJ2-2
CSVTGTSGRADGELFF
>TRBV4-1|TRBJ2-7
CASSRGTGKAEQYF
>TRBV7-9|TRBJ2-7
CASSWPPGQDYEQYF
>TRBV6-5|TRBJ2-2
CASSETANTGELFF
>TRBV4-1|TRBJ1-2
CASSPTVLTGNGYTF